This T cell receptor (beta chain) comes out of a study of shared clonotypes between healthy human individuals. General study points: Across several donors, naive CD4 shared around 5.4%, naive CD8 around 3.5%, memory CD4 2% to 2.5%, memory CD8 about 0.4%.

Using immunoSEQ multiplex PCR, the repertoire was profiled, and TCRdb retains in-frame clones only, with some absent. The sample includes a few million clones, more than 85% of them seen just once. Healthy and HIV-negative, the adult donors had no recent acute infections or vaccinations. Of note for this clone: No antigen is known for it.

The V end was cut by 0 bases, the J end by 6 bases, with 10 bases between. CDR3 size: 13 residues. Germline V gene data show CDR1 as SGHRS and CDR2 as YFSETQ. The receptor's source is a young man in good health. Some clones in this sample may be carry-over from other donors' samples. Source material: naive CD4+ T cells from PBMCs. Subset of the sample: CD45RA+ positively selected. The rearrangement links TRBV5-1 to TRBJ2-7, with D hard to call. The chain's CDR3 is CASSLDPLSEQYF. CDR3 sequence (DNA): TGCGCCAGCAGCTTGGACCCCTTGAGCGAGCAGTACTTC.